This TCR beta chain was recorded in a study of shared clonotypes between healthy human individuals. Study-wide findings and caveats: At large depth, rarefaction still showed sorted-subset sequencing to be incomplete. The expectation was that sequencing depth would affect clonotype sharing among donors.

This CDR3 has 14 residues. Concerning this clone itself: What it recognizes is unknown.

Assay runs were performed at deep level. Some clones are missing from TCRdb's copy, which holds only in-frame ones; the method was immunoSEQ multiplex PCR. The table has about 2 million clones, roughly 95% seen once. CD8 cells classed as naive were CD45RO-negative and positively selected for CCR7, excluding terminally differentiated effector memory CD45RA+ cells. The sample consisted of naive CD8+ T cells sorted from blood. V usage is TRBV21-1 and J usage is TRBJ1-1. TRBV21-1 is a pseudogene. The TCR sequence derives from a man aged 18 to 30 in good health. The CDR3 spells CASTDPEMNTEAFF. The DNA of the CDR3 is TGTGCCAGCACAGATCCGGAAATGAACACTGAAGCTTTCTTT.